The source of this T cell receptor (beta chain) is a study of spatial heterogeneity in lung cancer. TCRdb called the 5' RACE reads again in MiXCR, with one record for every CDR3 protein. The sample holds approximately 44,000 distinct CDR3 sequences, approximately 15% seen once. This clonotype showed up just a few times. The germline V gene has CDR1 DFQATT and CDR2 SNEGSKA (reference sequence). The CDR3 sequence is 13 residues long. The germline V and J ends were trimmed by 6 bases and 3 bases, with 15 bases remaining between them. The time point denotes: sample taken at primary tumor resection. Tumor, nontumor lung or frozen PBMC supplied whole RNA, sequenced without sorting.

This specimen consisted of PBMCs, obtained at surgery. The chain couples TRBV20-1 to TRBJ2-7; D tentatively fits TRBD1 or TRBD2 (6 bases each). The sequence came from a male donor with early-stage non-small cell lung cancer. CDR3 sequence reads: CSAMGGGGYEQYF. CDR3 nucleotide sequence: TGCAGTGCGATGGGCGGAGGGGGCTACGAGCAGTACTTC.